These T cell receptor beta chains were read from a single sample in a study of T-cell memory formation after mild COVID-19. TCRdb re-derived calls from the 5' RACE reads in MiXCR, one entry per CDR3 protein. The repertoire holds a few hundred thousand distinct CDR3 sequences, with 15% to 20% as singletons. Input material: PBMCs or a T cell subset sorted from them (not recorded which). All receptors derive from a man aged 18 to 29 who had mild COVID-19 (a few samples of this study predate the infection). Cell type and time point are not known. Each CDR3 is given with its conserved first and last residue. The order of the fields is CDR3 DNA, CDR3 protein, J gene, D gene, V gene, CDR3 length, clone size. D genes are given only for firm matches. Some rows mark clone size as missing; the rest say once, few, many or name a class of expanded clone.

cdr3_nt: TGCGCCAGCAGCTTGGGATCTGTGGCAAGCGCAGATACGCAGTATTTT
cdr3_aa: CASSLGSVASADTQYF
j_call: TRBJ2-3
d_call: .
v_call: TRBV5-1
cdr3_length: 16
clone_size: few

cdr3_nt: TGTGCCATCAGTGAGTCGAATGAGCAGTTCTTC
cdr3_aa: CAISESNEQFF
j_call: TRBJ2-1
d_call: .
v_call: TRBV10-3
cdr3_length: 11
clone_size: .

cdr3_nt: TGTGCCAGCAGTTTCAGCCAGAACACCGGGGAGCTGTTTTTT
cdr3_aa: CASSFSQNTGELFF
j_call: TRBJ2-2
d_call: .
v_call: TRBV27
cdr3_length: 14
clone_size: .

cdr3_nt: TGTGCCAGCAGCTCAAGCAGCTCCTACGAGCAGTACTTC
cdr3_aa: CASSSSSSYEQYF
j_call: TRBJ2-7
d_call: .
v_call: TRBV7-9
cdr3_length: 13
clone_size: few

cdr3_nt: TGTGCCTGGAGTGTAATTGTCACAGATACGCAGTATTTT
cdr3_aa: CAWSVIVTDTQYF
j_call: TRBJ2-3
d_call: .
v_call: TRBV30
cdr3_length: 13
clone_size: .

cdr3_nt: TGTGCCAGCAGCTCCGGCAACGGGAATACGCAGTATTTT
cdr3_aa: CASSSGNGNTQYF
j_call: TRBJ2-3
d_call: .
v_call: TRBV7-7
cdr3_length: 13
clone_size: .

cdr3_nt: TGTGCCAGCAGCTACCGGGACCACCCGTCCTACGAGCAGTACTTC
cdr3_aa: CASSYRDHPSYEQYF
j_call: TRBJ2-7
d_call: .
v_call: TRBV12-3/TRBV12-4
cdr3_length: 15
clone_size: few

cdr3_nt: TGTGCCACCAGCAGAGATCGGACCAATGGGGAGACCCAGTACTTC
cdr3_aa: CATSRDRTNGETQYF
j_call: TRBJ2-5
d_call: .
v_call: TRBV15
cdr3_length: 15
clone_size: .

cdr3_nt: TGCGCCAGCAGCCAAGCGGGACAGACCTTCTACGAGCAGTACTTC
cdr3_aa: CASSQAGQTFYEQYF
j_call: TRBJ2-7
d_call: TRBD1
v_call: TRBV4-1
cdr3_length: 15
clone_size: .

cdr3_nt: TGCGCCAGCAGCCCGACAGGGACTCTGGACGAGCAGTACTTC
cdr3_aa: CASSPTGTLDEQYF
j_call: TRBJ2-7
d_call: .
v_call: TRBV5-1
cdr3_length: 14
clone_size: many

cdr3_nt: TGTGCCAGCAGCCTCAGGGGACGAGAGACCCAGTACTTC
cdr3_aa: CASSLRGRETQYF
j_call: TRBJ2-5
d_call: .
v_call: TRBV27
cdr3_length: 13
clone_size: many

cdr3_nt: TGTGCCAGCAGCTCACCTCTAGCGGATACGAACACCGGGGAGCTGTTTTTT
cdr3_aa: CASSSPLADTNTGELFF
j_call: TRBJ2-2
d_call: TRBD2
v_call: TRBV5-5
cdr3_length: 17
clone_size: .

cdr3_nt: TGTGCCAGCAGCTTACTAGCGGGGGAAGAGACCCAGTACTTC
cdr3_aa: CASSLLAGEETQYF
j_call: TRBJ2-5
d_call: TRBD2
v_call: TRBV5-1
cdr3_length: 14
clone_size: many

cdr3_nt: TGCGCCAGCAACCAAGATCATTGGGGGACAGGGAGGCTCGATACGCAGTATTTT
cdr3_aa: CASNQDHWGTGRLDTQYF
j_call: TRBJ2-3
d_call: TRBD1
v_call: TRBV4-3
cdr3_length: 18
clone_size: few

cdr3_nt: TGTGCCAGCAGTCCCTGGACAGCCGGCGGGGAGCTGTTTTTT
cdr3_aa: CASSPWTAGGELFF
j_call: TRBJ2-2
d_call: .
v_call: TRBV6-5
cdr3_length: 14
clone_size: few

cdr3_nt: TGCGCCAGCAGCTTGGCTTTGAGTAACCGTAATTCACCCCTCCACTTT
cdr3_aa: CASSLALSNRNSPLHF
j_call: TRBJ1-6
d_call: .
v_call: TRBV5-1
cdr3_length: 16
clone_size: few

cdr3_nt: TGTGCCAGCAGTGGACTAGCGGATCATACGGATGAGCAGTTCTTC
cdr3_aa: CASSGLADHTDEQFF
j_call: TRBJ2-1
d_call: TRBD2
v_call: TRBV2
cdr3_length: 15
clone_size: .

cdr3_nt: TGTGCCAGCTCACCACCGATGGGGTTGGGCTCACCCCTCCACTTT
cdr3_aa: CASSPPMGLGSPLHF
j_call: TRBJ1-6
d_call: .
v_call: TRBV18
cdr3_length: 15
clone_size: few

cdr3_nt: TGTGCCAGCAGCCAAGTGGGACTAGCGGGGGGGCTCCCGGATGAGCAGTTCTTC
cdr3_aa: CASSQVGLAGGLPDEQFF
j_call: TRBJ2-1
d_call: TRBD2
v_call: TRBV4-2
cdr3_length: 18
clone_size: few

cdr3_nt: TGCAGTGCGATCCAGACTAGCGGGGGGATTGAGCAGTTCTTC
cdr3_aa: CSAIQTSGGIEQFF
j_call: TRBJ2-1
d_call: TRBD2
v_call: TRBV20-1
cdr3_length: 14
clone_size: few

cdr3_nt: TGTGCCATCAGTTCCCTAGCGGGGAAAGAGACCCAGTACTTC
cdr3_aa: CAISSLAGKETQYF
j_call: TRBJ2-5
d_call: TRBD2
v_call: TRBV10-3
cdr3_length: 14
clone_size: few

cdr3_nt: TGTGCCAGCAGCCGACTAGCGGGGGTCTCTTACAATGAGCAGTTCTTC
cdr3_aa: CASSRLAGVSYNEQFF
j_call: TRBJ2-1
d_call: TRBD2
v_call: TRBV6-5
cdr3_length: 16
clone_size: few

cdr3_nt: TGCGCCACCACGGGGGAGCGGGGGGCCTTAGATACGCAGTATTTT
cdr3_aa: CATTGERGALDTQYF
j_call: TRBJ2-3
d_call: TRBD2
v_call: TRBV5-1
cdr3_length: 15
clone_size: .

cdr3_nt: TGTGCCACTGAGGGGGACTCAAATCAGCCCCAGCATTTT
cdr3_aa: CATEGDSNQPQHF
j_call: TRBJ1-5
d_call: .
v_call: TRBV15
cdr3_length: 13
clone_size: .

cdr3_nt: TGCAGTGCTAGCCAGACAAGCTACGAGCAGTACTTC
cdr3_aa: CSASQTSYEQYF
j_call: TRBJ2-7
d_call: .
v_call: TRBV20-1
cdr3_length: 12
clone_size: few

cdr3_nt: TGTGCCAGCAGTCCCCTCACCCAGGGGGCGGGCTATGAGCAGTTCTTC
cdr3_aa: CASSPLTQGAGYEQFF
j_call: TRBJ2-1
d_call: TRBD1
v_call: TRBV2
cdr3_length: 16
clone_size: few

cdr3_nt: TGTGCCAGCAGTCGGGAGCACGAAGCTTTCTTT
cdr3_aa: CASSREHEAFF
j_call: TRBJ1-1
d_call: .
v_call: TRBV28
cdr3_length: 11
clone_size: few

cdr3_nt: TGTGCCAGCAGCTTGACTCTTCGGCAGGGTCATAATGAGCAGTTCTTC
cdr3_aa: CASSLTLRQGHNEQFF
j_call: TRBJ2-1
d_call: .
v_call: TRBV7-2
cdr3_length: 16
clone_size: few

cdr3_nt: TGTGCCAGCAGCTTAGGGGACAGGGGTCCCCAAGAGACCCAGTACTTC
cdr3_aa: CASSLGDRGPQETQYF
j_call: TRBJ2-5
d_call: TRBD1
v_call: TRBV7-9
cdr3_length: 16
clone_size: many

cdr3_nt: TGTGCCTGGAGTGGACAGGGGACGTACTATGGCTACACCTTC
cdr3_aa: CAWSGQGTYYGYTF
j_call: TRBJ1-2
d_call: TRBD1
v_call: TRBV30
cdr3_length: 14
clone_size: few

cdr3_nt: TGTGCCAGCGGGGACTACACTGAAGCTTTCTTT
cdr3_aa: CASGDYTEAFF
j_call: TRBJ1-1
d_call: .
v_call: TRBV6-2/TRBV6-3
cdr3_length: 11
clone_size: many

cdr3_nt: TGCAGTGCTAAACCAACGGGCGAATTCAATCAGCCCCAGCATTTT
cdr3_aa: CSAKPTGEFNQPQHF
j_call: TRBJ1-5
d_call: .
v_call: TRBV20-1
cdr3_length: 15
clone_size: .

cdr3_nt: TGTGCCACCAGGGTGGCCACCCACTACGAGCAGTACTTC
cdr3_aa: CATRVATHYEQYF
j_call: TRBJ2-7
d_call: .
v_call: TRBV15
cdr3_length: 13
clone_size: .